This paragraph reports one T cell receptor beta chain. Its antigen is still unknown. From its re-call of the 5' RACE reads, TCRdb lists each CDR3 protein once, without DNA. The ten most abundant clones cover roughly 18% of a sample with some 120,000 distinct CDR3 sequences. The CDR3 runs 14 residues. Looked up from germline, CDR1 is DFQATT and CDR2 is SNEGSKA (reference sequence). This sample is drawn from a study of T cells expressing NK-cell markers. Regarding the study as a whole: NKG2C+ dominant clonotype frequencies in roughly six donors were roughly 1.0-7.0% of CD8+ T cells. Similarly, these clonotypes led the CD3+CD56-NKG2C+ fraction as well in a handful of donors.

J is TRBJ2-1 and V is TRBV20-1; there is no DNA to check the TCRdb D call of TRBD1. This receptor was identified in a woman between 18 and 69 years old in good health. Sequencing input: blood T cells: a sorted CD56 or NKG2C T cell subset, CD4+ or CD8+ T cells, or bulk PBMC T cells (not recorded which). The chain's CDR3 is CSARGQGELNEQFF.